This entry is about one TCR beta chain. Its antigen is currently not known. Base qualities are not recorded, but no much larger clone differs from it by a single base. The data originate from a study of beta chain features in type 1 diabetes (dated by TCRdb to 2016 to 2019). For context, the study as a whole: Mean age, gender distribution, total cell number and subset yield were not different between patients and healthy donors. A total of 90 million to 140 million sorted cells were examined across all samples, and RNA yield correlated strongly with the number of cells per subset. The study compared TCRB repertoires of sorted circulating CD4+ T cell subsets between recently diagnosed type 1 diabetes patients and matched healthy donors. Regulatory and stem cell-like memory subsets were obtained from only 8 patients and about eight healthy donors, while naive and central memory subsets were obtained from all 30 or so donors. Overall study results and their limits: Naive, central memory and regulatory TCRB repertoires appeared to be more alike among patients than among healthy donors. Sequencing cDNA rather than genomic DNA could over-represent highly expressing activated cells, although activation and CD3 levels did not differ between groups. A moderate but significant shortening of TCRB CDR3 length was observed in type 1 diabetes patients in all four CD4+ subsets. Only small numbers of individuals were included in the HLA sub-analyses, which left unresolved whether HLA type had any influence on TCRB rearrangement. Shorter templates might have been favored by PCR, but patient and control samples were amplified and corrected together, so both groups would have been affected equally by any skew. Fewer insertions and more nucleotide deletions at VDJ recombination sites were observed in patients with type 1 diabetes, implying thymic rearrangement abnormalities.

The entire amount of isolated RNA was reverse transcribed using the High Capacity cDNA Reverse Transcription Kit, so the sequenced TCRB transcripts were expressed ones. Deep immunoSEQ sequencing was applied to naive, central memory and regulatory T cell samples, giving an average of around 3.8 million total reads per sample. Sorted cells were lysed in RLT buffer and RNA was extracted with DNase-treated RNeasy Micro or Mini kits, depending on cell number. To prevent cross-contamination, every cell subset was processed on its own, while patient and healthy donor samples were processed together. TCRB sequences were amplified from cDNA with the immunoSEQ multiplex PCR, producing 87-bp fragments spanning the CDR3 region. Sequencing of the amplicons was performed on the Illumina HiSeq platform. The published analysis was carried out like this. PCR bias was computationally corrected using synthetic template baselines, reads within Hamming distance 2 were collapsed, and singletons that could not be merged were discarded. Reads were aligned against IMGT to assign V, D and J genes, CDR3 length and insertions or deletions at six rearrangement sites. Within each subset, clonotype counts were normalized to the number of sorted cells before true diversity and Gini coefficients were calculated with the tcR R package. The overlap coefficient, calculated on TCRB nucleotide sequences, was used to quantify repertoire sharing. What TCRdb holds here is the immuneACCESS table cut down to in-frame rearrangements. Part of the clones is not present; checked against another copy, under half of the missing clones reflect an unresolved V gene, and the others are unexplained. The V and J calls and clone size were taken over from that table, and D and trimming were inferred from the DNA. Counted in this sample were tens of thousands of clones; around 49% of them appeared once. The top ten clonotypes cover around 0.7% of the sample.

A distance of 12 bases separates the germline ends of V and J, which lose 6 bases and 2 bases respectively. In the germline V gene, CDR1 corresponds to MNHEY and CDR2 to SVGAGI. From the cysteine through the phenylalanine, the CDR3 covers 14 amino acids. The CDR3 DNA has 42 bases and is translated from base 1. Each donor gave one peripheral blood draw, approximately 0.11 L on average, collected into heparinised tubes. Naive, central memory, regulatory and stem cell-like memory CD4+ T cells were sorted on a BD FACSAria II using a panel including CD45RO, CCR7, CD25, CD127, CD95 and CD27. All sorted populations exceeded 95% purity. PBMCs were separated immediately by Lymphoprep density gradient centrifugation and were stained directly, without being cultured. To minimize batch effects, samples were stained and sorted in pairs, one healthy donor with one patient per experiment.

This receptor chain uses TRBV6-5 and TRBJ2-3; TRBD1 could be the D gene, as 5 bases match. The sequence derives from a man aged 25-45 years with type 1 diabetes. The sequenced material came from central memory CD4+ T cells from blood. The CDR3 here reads CASSVTAFTDTQYF. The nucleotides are TGTGCCAGCAGCGTGACAGCCTTCACAGATACGCAGTATTTT.